This T cell receptor (beta chain) was sequenced during a study of blood T cells in healthy people across ages (dated by TCRdb to about 2015). With regard to the full study: In model experiments, template switching captured roughly one uniquely barcoded TCR beta cDNA molecule for every two T cells. For two donors (one aged 18 to 30 and one aged 80 or older), the study analyzed two additional independent replicas of 1 million unique cDNA reads from the same blood draw. The donors were divided into four age groups: young (average approximately 17 years), middle-aged (approximately 41), aged (62) and long-lived (approximately 74). To avoid experimental bias, donors of different ages were distributed randomly across sequencing lanes. Age-related changes in TCR beta repertoire diversity were measured in the study by deep sequencing normalized with unique cDNA molecular identifiers.

Results the study describes overall, beyond this receptor: Estimates of total diversity from one million sequenced T cells were regarded as lower bounds and underestimates. Conclusive comparison of naive and antigen-experienced compartments was prevented by the profiling of bulk unsorted PBMCs. Compared with the aged group, more naive CD4+ T cells, fewer expanded clones and increased TCR diversity were shown by the long-lived group, suggesting age selection. Observed TCR beta diversity per million T cells fell roughly linearly with age, and a significant reduction was already apparent by age around 39. The CMV infection status of donors was not known, potentially confounding age-related changes in expanded clonotypes. A strong correlation was found between observed TCR beta diversity and the percentage of naive T cells measured by flow cytometry.

In the case of this clonotype: It has no known antigen specificity. The record has no base qualities; no much larger clone is one base away.

Library method: 5' RACE. This sample was sequenced with an Illumina HiSeq 2500. The second PCR ran for roughly 7 to 11 cycles and used a J-beta primer mix along with a sample-barcoded 5' primer. A template-switch 5' adaptor carrying 12 random nucleotides introduced a unique molecular identifier onto each TCR beta cDNA molecule. Each sample yielded at least 3 million CDR3-containing paired-end reads. First-strand cDNA was synthesized from all RNA with the Mint cDNA synthesis kit, primed by a TRBC-specific oligonucleotide. All cDNA was treated with uracil-DNA glycosylase and then went through a first 18-cycle PCR with the universal primers M1SS and BC2_uni_R. The study's own analysis went as follows. Normalization of each sample was performed by random selection of 1 million high-quality reads, each carrying a distinct molecular identifier. Instead of being binned into consensus sequences, reads that shared molecular identifiers were thrown out. MiTCR, with a Q25 quality threshold and the strictest error-elimination algorithm, was used for CDR3 identification, clonotype clustering and error correction. A nonparametric unseen species model with Euler transformation was used to estimate a lower bound on total TCR beta diversity. Using fastp at Q25 and MiXCR, TCRdb reprocessed the public reads and kept productive beta chains. Here each entry gathers all rows of one CDR3 protein and keeps the most common genes and DNA. For this entry, the V and J calls and clone size follow TCRdb and not the study's own pipeline. This sample comprises hundreds of thousands of distinct CDR3 sequences, 29% of them detected only once. Together, the top ten hold approximately 15% of the sample.

Sequences SGHTA (CDR1) and FQGTGA (CDR2) are obtained from the germline V gene. The CDR3 has 14 amino acids, counting the end cysteine and phenylalanine. Of all the DNA, just the CDR3 is kept, 42 bases in frame from base 1. The germline ends are 6 bases apart after V is trimmed by 0 bases and J by 3 bases. The approximately 40 donors, aged about 6 to 100 years, were systemically healthy Caucasian individuals from Russia. Approximately 11 milliliters of peripheral blood were drawn from each donor into EDTA-treated Vacutainer tubes. Ficoll-Paque density-gradient centrifugation was used to isolate PBMCs, with at least 6 million obtained per sample. Total RNA was extracted from PBMCs with Trizol reagent, with at least 5 micrograms obtained per sample. For every donor, an aliquot of PBMCs went through flow cytometry to measure the percentages of naive CD45RAhigh/CD27high T cells.

The chain is made from TRBV7-3 and TRBJ2-1, with the D gene too uncertain to name. The receptor comes from a woman aged 80 or over in good health. Sequenced: blood. The DNA sequence is as follows: TGTGCCAGCAGCTTAACTCCCAGCTACAATGAGCAGTTCTTC. This is translated as CASSLTPSYNEQFF.